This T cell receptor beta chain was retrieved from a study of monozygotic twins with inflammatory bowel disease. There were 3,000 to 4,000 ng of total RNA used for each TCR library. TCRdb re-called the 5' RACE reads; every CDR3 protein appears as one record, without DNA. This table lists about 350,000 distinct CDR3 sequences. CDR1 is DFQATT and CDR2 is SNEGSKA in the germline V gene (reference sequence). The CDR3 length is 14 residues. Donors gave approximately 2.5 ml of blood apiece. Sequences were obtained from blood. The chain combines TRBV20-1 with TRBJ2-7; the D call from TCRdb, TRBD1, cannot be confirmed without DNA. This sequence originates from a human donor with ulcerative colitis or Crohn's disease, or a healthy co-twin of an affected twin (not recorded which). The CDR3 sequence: CSARDVGDTYEQYF.